The T cell receptor beta chain under discussion was sequenced for a study of cytotoxic CD8 clonotypes in ibrutinib-treated CLL. As for the study in general: Patient counts were approximately 12 relapsed/refractory, roughly 15 treatment-naive and some 17 IGHV unmutated. On average, more than 90,000 productive rearrangements and 255,043 productive templates per sample. Study-wide results and limits: Public clonotypes (which were uncommon) either contracted or remained stable on treatment.

Germline lookup yields CDR1 SGHRS and CDR2 YFSETQ. Germline trimming cut 4 bases from V and 2 bases from J; bases unmatched to any gene: 2. The CDR3 has 13 amino acids. With respect to this clone: The antigen remains unidentified.

Data came from immunoSEQ multiplex PCR; TCRdb stores just in-frame clones and leaves some out. The table shows 250,000 to 350,000 clones, with less than 85% occurring only once. The origin of this receptor is a human donor with chronic lymphocytic leukemia. This chain connects TRBV5-1 to TRBJ1-2; 7 bases align to TRBD1. The sequenced sample was PBMCs, obtained at disease progression, from a patient treated with ibrutinib. CDR3 DNA: TGCGCCAGCAGCCCGACAGGGAACTATGGCTACACCTTC. It codes for CASSPTGNYGYTF.